These 20 T cell receptor beta chains originate from one sample sequenced in a study of T-cell reconstitution after alpha-beta-depleted transplantation in children. A TCRbeta library incorporating unique molecular identifiers was prepared. MiXCR, applied by TCRdb to the PCR reads, yields one record per CDR3 protein. The sample yields 500,000 to 600,000 distinct CDR3 sequences, about a sixth seen once. The sample in question was PBMCs from the stem cell graft donor, obtained from the stem cell graft. The receptors originated from a human donor who donated a stem cell graft to a child with acute lymphoblastic leukemia.

The chain joins TRBV10-2 to TRBJ2-7, with D possibly TRBD2 on 6 matching bases. V dropped 4 bases and J dropped 2 bases, with 15 bases sitting between them. The CDR3 contains 15 residues. Germline V gene lookup returns CDR1 WSHSY and CDR2 SAAADI. This CDR3 is CASSGEPWGAYEQYF. The CDR3 DNA follows: TGCGCCAGCAGTGGAGAGCCATGGGGGGCCTACGAGCAGTACTTC.

This clonotype came up many times. In DNA, the CDR3 is TGCGCCAGCAGCTTGGGACTAGCGGGAGAAGGTTACGAGCAGTACTTC. It translates to CASSLGLAGEGYEQYF. The J gene is TRBJ2-7, the V gene TRBV5-1; TRBD2 matches at 12 bases. The CDR3 sequence is 16 residues long. From germline, CDR1 is SGHRS and CDR2 YFSETQ. Unmatched junction bases numbered 5, after V lost 0 bases and J lost 4 bases.

The sample holds many counts of this clonotype. The V and J genes are TRBV9 and TRBJ2-6; D is undetermined. V lost 0 bases to trimming and J lost 2 bases, with 12 bases between them. The CDR3 has 17 amino acids. Germline V CDR1 and CDR2: SGDLS, YYNGEE. The CDR3 reads CASSVALGLTGANVLTF. The CDR3 bases are TGTGCCAGCAGCGTAGCTCTCGGTCTGACTGGGGCCAACGTCCTGACTTTC.

This rearrangement joins TRBV9 to TRBJ2-5, with D perhaps TRBD2 (6 bases). The germline CDR1 and CDR2 sequences are SGDLS and YYNGEE. V dropped 0 bases and J dropped 5 bases, with 17 bases sitting between them. This CDR3 is 16 amino acids long. In DNA form, the CDR3 reads TGTGCCAGCAGCGTAGGAGTGGTGGAGGGTGTGGAGACCCAGTACTTC. Amino acid sequence: CASSVGVVEGVETQYF.

The chain links TRBV5-1 to TRBJ2-7; TRBD1 is a possible D gene (5 bases). V was clipped by 5 bases and J by 2 bases, with 11 bases between them. The germline gives CDR1 SGHRS, CDR2 YFSETQ. The CDR3 totals 13 residues. The CDR3 nucleotides are TGCGCCAGCAGGCCAGGGATCACCTACGAGCAGTACTTC. It specifies CASRPGITYEQYF.

The chain recombines TRBV5-1 with TRBJ2-1; 10 positions agree with TRBD2. The CDR3 covers 15 residues. Germline CDR1 and CDR2: SGHRS and YFSETQ. V was pared by 1 base and J by 10 bases, with 8 bases of the junction left unmatched. CDR3 sequence: CASSLTLAGWDEQFF. The CDR3 bases are TGCGCCAGCAGCTTGACACTAGCGGGATGGGACGAGCAGTTCTTC. The whole variable domain, remainder taken from reference TRBV5-1 and TRBJ2-1, is KAGVTQTPRYLIKTRGQQVTLSCSPISGHRSVSWYQQTPGQGLQFLFEYFSETQRNKGNFPGRFSGRQFSNSRSEMNVSTLELGDSALYLCASSLTLAGWDEQFFGPGTRLTVL.

The rearrangement links TRBV2 to TRBJ1-1; D unresolved. V lost 6 bases to trimming and J lost 6 bases, with 17 bases between them. Germline V CDR1 and CDR2: SNHLY, FYNNEI. This CDR3 spans 14 amino acids. This CDR3 reads CASREDGRAAEAFF. The CDR3, as DNA: TGTGCCAGCAGGGAGGACGGCCGGGCGGCTGAAGCTTTCTTT.

The rearrangement uses TRBV20-1 and TRBJ2-7, with 11 positions matching TRBD2. The CDR3 length is 15 residues. The trim removed 5 bases at V and 2 bases at J, leaving 8 bases unmatched. Germline loops: CDR1 DFQATT, CDR2 SNEGSKA (reference sequence). CDR3 residues: CSAVTGTSGAYEQYF. The CDR3 DNA follows: TGCAGTGCTGTCACCGGGACTAGCGGCGCCTACGAGCAGTACTTC.

The V and J genes are TRBV7-9 and TRBJ1-3, with D perhaps matching TRBD1 (6 bases). The CDR3 has 14 amino acids. V shed 5 bases and J shed 8 bases, with 16 bases lying between them. Germline V gene sequence: CDR1 SEHNR, CDR2 FQNEAQ (reference sequence). CDR3 amino acids: CASSLAKGGHTIYF. CDR3 sequence (DNA): TGTGCCAGCAGCCTCGCTAAAGGGGGGCACACCATATATTTT.

CDR3 amino acids: CASSLQLNYGYTF. The CDR3 DNA reads as TGTGCCAGCAGCCTACAGCTTAACTATGGCTACACCTTC. V gene TRBV3-1 combines with J gene TRBJ1-2; no definite D call. V lost 4 bases to trimming and J lost 1 base, with 7 bases between them. CDR1 is LGHDT, CDR2 YNNKEL, per germline (reference sequence). The CDR3 length is 13 residues.

V is TRBV7-9 and J is TRBJ1-5, with unresolved D. V was pared by 3 bases and J by 2 bases, with 8 bases between. The CDR3 runs 14 residues. Per germline, CDR1 SEHNR and CDR2 FQNEAQ (reference sequence). In DNA, the CDR3 is TGTGCCAGCAGCTTCGACACTGGCAATCAGCCCCAGCATTTT. Encoded protein: CASSFDTGNQPQHF.

The CDR3 DNA is TGCGCCAGCAGCTTGGACCAATCCTCTGGAAACACCATATATTTT. This translates into CASSLDQSSGNTIYF. The rearrangement links TRBV5-1 to TRBJ1-3; D remains unclear. The V end lost 0 bases, the J end lost 0 bases, and 7 bases lay between the germline ends. CDR3 length equals 15 residues. Germline V lookup: CDR1 SGHRS, CDR2 YFSETQ.

This chain uses TRBV6-5 with TRBJ1-1; weak D call: TRBD1 (5 bases). Per the germline V gene, CDR1 is MNHEY and CDR2 is SVGAGI. V shed 6 bases and J shed 6 bases, with 8 bases lying between them. The CDR3 is 11 amino acids. The CDR3 reads CASRQGSEAFF. The CDR3 DNA is TGTGCCAGCAGGCAGGGCTCTGAAGCTTTCTTT.

This clonotype turned up a few times. The rearrangement uses TRBV10-3 and TRBJ2-7; D ambiguous. Germline V lookup: CDR1 ENHRY, CDR2 SYGVKD. The CDR3 loop spans 12 amino acids. Trimming cost V 0 bases and J 1 base, with 1 base left between them. In DNA form, the CDR3 reads TGTGCCATCAGTGAGTCGTCCTACGAGCAGTACTTC. Translated: CAISESSYEQYF.

The V gene is TRBV12-3 or TRBV12-4, the J gene TRBJ2-5, with D possibly being TRBD2 (6 bases). V lost 3 bases, J lost 4 bases, and 15 bases lay in between. The CDR3 covers 15 residues. The CDR3 sequence is CASSFETRRGETQYF. Here the CDR3 DNA reads TGTGCCAGCAGTTTCGAGACTAGACGGGGAGAGACCCAGTACTTC.

As concerns this clonotype: Just one base apart from a much larger clone, this may be a read error. The chain has TRBV15 and TRBJ2-6; D is unclear. CDR1 LNHNV and CDR2 YYDKDF come from the germline V gene (reference sequence). The CDR3 loop spans 16 amino acids. V dropped 0 bases and J dropped 0 bases, with 6 bases sitting between them. CDR3 in amino acids: CATSRDKRSGANVLTF. As DNA, the CDR3 is TGTGCCACCAGCAGAGATAAGCGCTCTGGGGCCAACGTCCTGACTTTC.

The genes are TRBV5-6 and TRBJ2-7; D unresolved. The CDR3 consists of 12 residues. Germline CDR1 is SGHDT and CDR2 is YYEEEE. Trimming removed 2 bases at V and 7 bases at J, with 10 bases between. CDR3 amino acids: CASSLLKREQYF. CDR3 in DNA: TGTGCCAGCAGCTTATTAAAGAGGGAGCAGTACTTC.

The rearrangement links TRBV7-9 to TRBJ2-3; D not certain. The germline gives CDR1 SEHNR, CDR2 FQNEAQ (reference sequence). This CDR3 comprises 15 residues. The V end lost 3 bases, the J end lost 6 bases, and 16 bases lay between the germline ends. The CDR3 bases are TGTGCCAGCAGCTTGGTGGGTGTAAGCGACGATACGCAGTATTTT. Translation: CASSLVGVSDDTQYF.

The chain uses TRBV5-1 and TRBJ1-5; 9 bases agree with TRBD1. The CDR3 contains 14 residues. V shed 4 bases, J shed 6 bases, and the junction held 5 bases outside the gene matches. CDR1 SGHRS and CDR2 YFSETQ come from the germline V gene. CDR3 sequence: CASSVGQGGQPQHF. CDR3 in DNA: TGCGCCAGCAGCGTGGGACAGGGCGGTCAGCCCCAGCATTTT.

This clonotype was detected a few times. The rearrangement joins TRBV7-8 to TRBJ2-1, with D possibly TRBD1 on 6 matching bases. In germline, CDR1 is SGHVS, CDR2 FQNEAQ. The CDR3 is made up of 20 amino acids. The V end was cut by 2 bases, the J end by 5 bases, with 28 bases between. The CDR3 region has the DNA TGTGCCAGCAGCTTATCTCCAGGGGAATACTCATTCGTGCGAAACAATGAGCAGTTCTTC. Its translation: CASSLSPGEYSFVRNNEQFF.